The 7 T cell receptor beta chains in this list originate from one sample, sequenced in a study of T cell responses to AZD1222 COVID-19 vaccine. Measured with immunoSEQ multiplex PCR; TCRdb has only the in-frame clones, and not every one. The repertoire holds 120,000 or so clones, with around 92% as singletons. The sample in question was peripheral blood, obtained on day 0 of AZD1222 vaccination. Every receptor here comes from an adult in good health.

This clone has a handful of counts. This rearrangement joins TRBV18 to TRBJ2-5; D is tentatively TRBD1 or TRBD2 (6 bases each). Germline CDR1 is KGHSH and CDR2 is LQKENI. With 3 bases removed from V and 7 bases from J, the gap between germline ends came to 24 bases. This CDR3 has 17 residues. CDR3 amino acids: CASSPTSSTRGKGTQYF. Written as DNA, the CDR3 is TGTGCCAGCTCACCGACTAGTTCAACGAGGGGGAAAGGGACCCAGTACTTC.

This chain connects TRBV28 to TRBJ1-5, with D hard to call. In germline, CDR1 is MDHEN, CDR2 SYDVKM. This CDR3 has 14 residues. V was pared by 3 bases and J by 5 bases, with 11 bases between. The CDR3 loop reads CASSLVQQYQPQHF. As DNA, the CDR3 is TGTGCCAGCAGTTTGGTTCAGCAGTATCAGCCCCAGCATTTT.

The J gene is TRBJ1-2, the V gene TRBV19, with D unclear. The CDR3 loop spans 14 amino acids. Per the germline V gene, CDR1 is LNHDA and CDR2 is SQIVND (reference sequence). The V and J ends lost 0 bases and 2 bases respectively, with 7 bases between them. CDR3 amino acids: CASSIDLENYGYTF. CDR3 DNA sequence: TGTGCCAGTAGTATAGATTTGGAAAACTATGGCTACACCTTC. The whole variable domain, filled in from reference TRBV19 and TRBJ1-2, reads DGGITQSPKYLFRKEGQNVTLSCEQNLNHDAMYWYRQDPGQGLRLIYYSQIVNDFQKGDIAEGYSVSREKKESFPLTVTSAQKNPTAFYLCASSIDLENYGYTFGSGTRLTVV.

The chain has TRBV7-9 and TRBJ1-5; D is unresolved. The CDR3 has 15 residues. CDR1 SEHNR and CDR2 FQNEAQ come from the germline V gene (reference sequence). The germline V and J ends were trimmed by 2 bases and 5 bases, with 13 bases remaining between them. The CDR3 spells CASSLSTEKDQPQHF. CDR3 DNA sequence: TGTGCCAGCAGCTTAAGCACAGAGAAGGATCAGCCCCAGCATTTT.

For the CDR3, the DNA is TGTGCCAGCAGTGAAATTGGGAGCAATCAGCCCCAGCATTTT. Its translation is CASSEIGSNQPQHF. The rearrangement links TRBV6-1 to TRBJ1-5; D is undetermined. Germline values: CDR1 MNHNS, CDR2 SASEGT. Trimming took 2 bases from V and 1 from J, leaving 6 bases between them. The CDR3 is 14 residues long.

The V call is TRBV27, the J call TRBJ2-7; the D call may be TRBD1 or TRBD2 (6 bases each). Trimming cost V 8 bases and J 6 bases, with 20 bases left between them. The CDR3 runs 14 residues. Per germline, CDR1 MNHEY and CDR2 SMNVEV (reference sequence). CDR3 DNA sequence: TGTGCCAGCTCCTGGGGGCGGGACCCAGGCGAGCAGTACTTC. It yields the protein CASSWGRDPGEQYF.

The chain joins TRBV7-2 to TRBJ1-2; no clear D. The V gene lost 5 bases and the J gene lost 12 bases, with 16 bases spanning the gap. Germline-derived CDR1 and CDR2 are SGHTA and FQGNSA. The CDR3 totals 12 residues. The CDR3 loop is CASSPRTGSDTF. The CDR3 nucleotides are TGTGCCAGCAGCCCCCGGACTGGCAGCGACACCTTC. Variable domain in full (rest from reference TRBV7-2 and TRBJ1-2): GAGVSQSPSNKVTEKGKDVELRCDPISGHTALYWYRQSLGQGLEFLIYFQGNSAPDKSGLPSDRFSAERTGGSVSTLTIQRTQQEDSAVYLCASSPRTGSDTFGSGTRLTVV.